This TCR beta chain was sequenced during a study of CD8+ T cells in alopecia areata. Lesional scalp tissue (obtained by punch biopsy) and peripheral blood were collected from alopecia areata patients. Study results and limitations: Among patients, TCR sharing was less clear than in mice, a difference possibly due in part to HLA diversity in the patient population.

The V gene's germline CDR1 is SEHNR and CDR2 FQNEAQ (reference sequence). V was cut by 3 bases and J by 0 bases, with 8 bases left in between. The CDR3 extends over 14 amino acids. Extraction and reverse transcription of RNA yielded cDNA as the sequencing template. Clones were read by immunoSEQ multiplex PCR, and TCRdb kept only the in-frame ones, dropping some. The sample lists approximately 11,000 clones, 50% to 65% occurring once. A remark on this clone: Its antigen is not identified.

The chain combines TRBV7-9 with TRBJ1-1; D is ambiguous. The source of this sequence is a human donor with alopecia areata. Input material: skin. In DNA, the CDR3 is TGTGCCAGCAGCTTGGGCACCTTGAACACTGAAGCTTTCTTT. Its protein is CASSLGTLNTEAFF.